This T cell receptor beta chain was documented in a study of blood T cell repertoires in COVID-19. Study-level information: Spain, Italy and the United States supplied samples that represented acute and convalescent COVID-19.

Study processing details: Researchers report that nucleated cell counts were estimated from reference gene primer amplification. Some clones are missing from TCRdb's copy, which holds only in-frame ones; the method was immunoSEQ multiplex PCR. V and J calls and clone size come straight from that table; D and trimming were deduced from the DNA. The sample holds around 300,000 clones, approximately 86% seen once. Enrollees, about 18 to 95 years old, lived in 24 US areas. In Cohort 3, a recovered donor had either two negative PCRs, clearance, or symptom resolution. The sequenced sample was PBMCs or T cells enriched from blood (not recorded which). This clonotype was obtained from a woman younger than 30 who had recovered from COVID-19.

The CDR3 sequence: CASSGDRDTGELFF. For the CDR3, the DNA is TGTGCCAGCAGTGGGGACAGGGACACCGGGGAGCTGTTTTTT. The chain uses TRBV2 and TRBJ2-2, with TRBD1 matching over 9 bases. The CDR3 is 14 amino acids. The germline V gene encodes CDR1 SNHLY and CDR2 FYNNEI. Losses at the gene ends were 4 bases for V and 3 bases for J; bases not matched to a gene: 0. The variable domain in full, with the rest retrieved from reference TRBV2 and TRBJ2-2, is EPEVTQTPSHQVTQMGQEVILRCVPISNHLYFYWYRQILGQKVEFLVSFYNNEISEKSEIFDDQFSVERPDGSNFTLKIRSTKLEDSAMYFCASSGDRDTGELFFGEGSRLTVL.